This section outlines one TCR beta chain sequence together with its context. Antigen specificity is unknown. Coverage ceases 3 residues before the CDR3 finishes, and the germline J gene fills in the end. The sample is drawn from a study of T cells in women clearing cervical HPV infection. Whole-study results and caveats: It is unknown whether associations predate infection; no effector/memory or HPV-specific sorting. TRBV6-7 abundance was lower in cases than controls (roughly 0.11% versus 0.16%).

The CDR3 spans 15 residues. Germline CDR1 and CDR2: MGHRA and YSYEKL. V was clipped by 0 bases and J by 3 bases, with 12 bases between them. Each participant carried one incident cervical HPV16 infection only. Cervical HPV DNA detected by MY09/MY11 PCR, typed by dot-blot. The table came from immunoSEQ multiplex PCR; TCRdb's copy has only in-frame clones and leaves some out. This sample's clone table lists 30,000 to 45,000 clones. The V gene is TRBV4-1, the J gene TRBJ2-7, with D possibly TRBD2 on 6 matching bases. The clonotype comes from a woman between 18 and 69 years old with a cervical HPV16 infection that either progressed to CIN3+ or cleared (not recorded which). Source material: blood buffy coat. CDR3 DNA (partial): TGCGCCAGCAGCCAAGATTCTAGCGCTAGCTACGAG. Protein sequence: CASSQDSSASYE. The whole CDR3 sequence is CASSQDSSASYEQYF.